This TCR beta chain was retrieved from a study of CD8+ T cells in alopecia areata. Study-level background: In an open-label trial, patients got 5 to 10 mg tofacitinib twice daily.

There are 13 residues in the CDR3. Germline CDR1 reads SQVTM; CDR2 reads ANQGSEA. The V gene end was trimmed by 7 bases and the J gene end by 1 base; junction bases not matched to a gene: 5. This clone was recorded a few times. RNA extraction was followed by reverse transcription into cDNA, which acted as the sequencing template. The repertoire was sequenced with immunoSEQ multiplex PCR; TCRdb's copy has only in-frame clones and lacks some. The sample contains 150,000 or so clones, 40% to 50% of which appear only once. This TCR was recovered from a human donor with alopecia areata. This chain links TRBV29-1 with TRBJ2-3, with 7 bases identical to TRBD2. Sequenced sample: CD4+ T cells sorted from blood. As DNA, the CDR3 is TGCAGCGGAAGACTAGCTGGCACAGATACGCAGTATTTT. It codes for CSGRLAGTDTQYF.